This T cell receptor (beta chain) was captured by sequencing in a study of blood T cell repertoires in COVID-19. Across the study: PBMCs, B-cell-depleted T cells, or T cells were the source of the cDNA or gDNA that made up the material.

Source study methods: Reference gene primer amplification gave nucleated cell count estimates. Only in-frame clones appear in the TCRdb table, and some are missing; sequencing was by immunoSEQ multiplex PCR. D and trimming come from the DNA, and the V and J calls and clone size come from that table. The table lists roughly 98,000 clones, 85% to 95% of them singletons. Losses at the gene ends were 7 bases for V and 10 bases for J; bases not matched to a gene: 8. CDR3 length equals 14 residues. CDR1 is MNHEY and CDR2 is SVGAGI in the germline V gene. V and J are TRBV6-5 and TRBJ2-1; 12 nucleotides line up with TRBD2. The sample taken for sequencing was peripheral blood. This receptor was taken from a woman in her fifties or sixties with active COVID-19. The CDR3 region has the DNA TGTGCCAGCACCCGACTAGCGGGAGCTGAAGAGCAGTTCTTC. Translated, it gives CASTRLAGAEEQFF.